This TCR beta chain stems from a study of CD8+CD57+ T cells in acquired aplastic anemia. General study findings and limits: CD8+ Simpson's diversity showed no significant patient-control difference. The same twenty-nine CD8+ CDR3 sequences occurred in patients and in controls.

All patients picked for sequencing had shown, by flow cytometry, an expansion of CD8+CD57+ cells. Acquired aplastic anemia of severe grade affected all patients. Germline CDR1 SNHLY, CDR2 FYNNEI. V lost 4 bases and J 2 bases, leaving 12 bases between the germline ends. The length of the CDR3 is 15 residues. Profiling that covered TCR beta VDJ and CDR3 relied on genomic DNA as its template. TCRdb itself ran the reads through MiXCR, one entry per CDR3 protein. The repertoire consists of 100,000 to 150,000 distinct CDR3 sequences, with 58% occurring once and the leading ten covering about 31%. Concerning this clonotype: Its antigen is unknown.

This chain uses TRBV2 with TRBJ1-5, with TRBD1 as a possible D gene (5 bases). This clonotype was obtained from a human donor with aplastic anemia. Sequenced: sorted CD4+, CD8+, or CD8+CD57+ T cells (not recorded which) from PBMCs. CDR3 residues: CASSAGEHGNQPQHF. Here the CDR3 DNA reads TGTGCCAGCAGTGCGGGGGAACATGGCAATCAGCCCCAGCATTTT.